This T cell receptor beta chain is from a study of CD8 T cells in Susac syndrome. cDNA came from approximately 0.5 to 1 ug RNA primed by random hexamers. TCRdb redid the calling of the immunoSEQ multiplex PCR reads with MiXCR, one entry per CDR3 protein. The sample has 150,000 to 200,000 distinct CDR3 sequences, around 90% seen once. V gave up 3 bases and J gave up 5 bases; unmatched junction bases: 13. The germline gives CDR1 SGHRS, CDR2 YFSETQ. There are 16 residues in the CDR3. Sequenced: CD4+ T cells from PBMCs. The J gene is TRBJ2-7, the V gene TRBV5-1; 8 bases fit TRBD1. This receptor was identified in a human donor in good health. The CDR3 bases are TGCGCCAGCAGCTCGGCCCCCCAGGACAGGGACCACGAGCAGTACTTC. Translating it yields CASSSAPQDRDHEQYF. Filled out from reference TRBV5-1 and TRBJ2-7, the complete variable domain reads KAGVTQTPRYLIKTRGQQVTLSCSPISGHRSVSWYQQTPGQGLQFLFEYFSETQRNKGNFPGRFSGRQFSNSRSEMNVSTLELGDSALYLCASSSAPQDRDHEQYFGPGTRLTVT.